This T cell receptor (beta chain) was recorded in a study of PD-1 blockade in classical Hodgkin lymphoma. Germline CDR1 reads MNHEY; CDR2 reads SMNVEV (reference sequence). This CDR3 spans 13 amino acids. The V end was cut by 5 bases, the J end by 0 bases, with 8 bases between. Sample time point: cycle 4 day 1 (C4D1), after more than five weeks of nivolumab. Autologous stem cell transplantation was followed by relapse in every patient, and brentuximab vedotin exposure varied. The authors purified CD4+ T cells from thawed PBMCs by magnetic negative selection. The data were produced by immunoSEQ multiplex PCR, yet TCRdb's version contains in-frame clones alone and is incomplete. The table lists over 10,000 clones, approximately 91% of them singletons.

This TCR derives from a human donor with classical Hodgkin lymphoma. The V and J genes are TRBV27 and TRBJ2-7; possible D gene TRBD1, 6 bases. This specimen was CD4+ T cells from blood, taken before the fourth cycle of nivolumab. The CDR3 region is CASSLTGSYEQYF. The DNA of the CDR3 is TGTGCCAGCAGTCTGACAGGCTCCTACGAGCAGTACTTC.